This entry concerns a single T cell receptor (beta chain). Its antigen is undetermined. The sample belongs to a study of shared clonotypes between healthy human individuals. Study-wide findings and caveats: Clonotypes which were not shared had lower generation probabilities than clonotypes that all four donors shared. Richness estimates generally favored naive over memory subsets.

It was around 180 ng DNA, about 30,000 T cell genomes, that sorted-subset replicate PCRs used. Assay: immunoSEQ multiplex PCR; the TCRdb copy retains only in-frame clones and omits some. The table lists about 2 million clones, roughly 94% of them singletons. CDR1 is ENHRY, CDR2 SYGVKD, per germline. The CDR3 covers 11 residues. V shed 3 bases and J shed 7 bases, with 7 bases lying between them. CD45RA+ naive and CD45RA-negative memory subsets were separated from CD4+ cells. Sequencing was performed on naive CD4+ T cells sorted from blood. Subset: CD45RA+ positively selected. The J gene is TRBJ2-7, the V gene TRBV10-3; D is ambiguous. The sequence was collected from a man aged 18 to 30 in good health. In nucleotides, the CDR3 is TGTGCCATCAGTGATGTCGGAGAGCAGTACTTC. Residues: CAISDVGEQYF.